Listed here is a single T cell receptor (beta chain). The antigen is undetermined. The CDR3 contains 16 residues. Germline-derived CDR1 and CDR2 are SGHRS and YFSETQ. V lost 4 bases, J lost 7 bases, and 11 bases stayed unmatched. The data were obtained in a study of cytomegalovirus exposure and HLA in healthy donors. Study details: Per a later analysis, the 666 first-cohort and 110 or so validation repertoires shared one platform. Findings and limits, study-wide: The classifier reportedly diagnosed cytomegalovirus status with high sensitivity and specificity.

Repertoires were generated with immunoSEQ multiplex PCR, while TCRdb's copy carries only in-frame clones and drops some. The profile shows under 200,000 clones, around 88% of them singletons. The sequenced sample was PBMCs. The TCR sequence derives from a woman aged 18-35 years in good health and CMV-seronegative. The gene calls are TRBV5-1 and TRBJ1-2, with TRBD1 matching over 12 bases. The CDR3 here is CASSPQPGTGGSGYTF. The DNA of the CDR3 is TGCGCCAGCAGCCCCCAACCCGGGACAGGGGGCAGTGGCTACACCTTC.